This passage covers 23 T cell receptor beta chains from one sample sequenced in a study of T cells after posttransplantation cyclophosphamide. A marrow graft followed busulfan-fludarabine conditioning, with cyclophosphamide on days +3 and +4. Clones were sequenced by immunoSEQ multiplex PCR, and TCRdb holds only the in-frame ones, with some missing. The sample includes some 10,000 clones, 86% of them seen just once. Sequencing was performed on CD4+ T cells sorted from PBMCs, taken after allogeneic stem cell transplant with posttransplant cyclophosphamide. These receptors originate from a male patient between 25 and 40 years old who received an allogeneic stem cell transplant from a related donor, was CMV-positive, and had acute GVHD only. Some T cells may arise from the graft donor.

This chain connects TRBV27 to TRBJ2-1; TRBD2 agrees at 13 bases. CDR1 is MNHEY and CDR2 is SMNVEV in the germline V gene (reference sequence). The CDR3 is 15 residues long. Losses at the gene ends were 7 bases for V and 4 bases for J; bases not matched to a gene: 4. The CDR3 sequence: CASTGLAGVYNEQFF. CDR3 DNA sequence: TGTGCCAGCACTGGACTAGCGGGGGTTTACAATGAGCAGTTCTTC.

This chain connects TRBV2 to TRBJ1-1; the D is unclear. V dropped 3 bases and J dropped 4 bases, with 12 bases sitting between them. In germline, CDR1 is SNHLY, CDR2 FYNNEI. The CDR3 length is 14 residues. The CDR3 region is CASSEARGITEAFF. For the CDR3, the DNA is TGTGCCAGCAGTGAGGCCAGAGGGATCACTGAAGCTTTCTTT.

This clone was seen more than once but under ten times. The V gene is TRBV19, the J gene TRBJ2-1; 15 bases agree with TRBD2. The CDR3 spans 20 residues. V lost 3 bases and J lost 7; bases outside the gene matches: 16. The V gene's germline CDR1 is LNHDA and CDR2 SQIVND (reference sequence). The CDR3 spells CASSIPTGLAGGHAGNEQFF. CDR3 bases: TGTGCCAGTAGTATCCCCACCGGACTAGCGGGGGGGCATGCGGGGAATGAGCAGTTCTTC. Full variable domain (missing parts from reference TRBV19 and TRBJ2-1): DGGITQSPKYLFRKEGQNVTLSCEQNLNHDAMYWYRQDPGQGLRLIYYSQIVNDFQKGDIAEGYSVSREKKESFPLTVTSAQKNPTAFYLCASSIPTGLAGGHAGNEQFFGPGTRLTVL.

This clone was recorded a few times. The chain uses TRBV6-6 and TRBJ1-1, with D tentatively TRBD1 (5 bases). The CDR3 sequence is 14 residues long. V shed 6 bases and J shed 11 bases, with 22 bases lying between them. In germline, CDR1 is MNHNY, CDR2 SVGAGI (reference sequence). CDR3 region: CASSPQGGVAGAFF. In nucleotides, the CDR3 is TGTGCCAGCAGCCCCCAGGGAGGGGTCGCAGGTGCTTTCTTT.

The chain is built from TRBV7-2 and TRBJ2-5, with 7 bases fitting TRBD1. With V trimmed by 5 bases and J by 4 bases, 10 bases remained unmatched. CDR3 length: 15 amino acids. Germline V lookup: CDR1 SGHTA, CDR2 FQGNSA. Written as DNA, the CDR3 is TGTGCCAGCAGCCCCTTGTTAGGGGGCGGAGAGACCCAGTACTTC. It yields the protein CASSPLLGGGETQYF. Filled out from reference TRBV7-2 and TRBJ2-5, the complete variable domain reads GAGVSQSPSNKVTEKGKDVELRCDPISGHTALYWYRQSLGQGLEFLIYFQGNSAPDKSGLPSDRFSAERTGGSVSTLTIQRTQQEDSAVYLCASSPLLGGGETQYFGPGTRLLVL.

This chain connects TRBV19 to TRBJ1-2; 8 bases fit TRBD1. CDR1 is LNHDA and CDR2 is SQIVND in the germline V gene (reference sequence). The CDR3 runs 13 residues. With V trimmed by 6 bases and J by 8 bases, 8 bases remained unmatched. CDR3 DNA sequence: TGTGCCAGTAGCCCGGGACAGGCTTCCGGCTACACCTTC. Protein sequence: CASSPGQASGYTF.

A note on this clone: Because it lacks the conserved phenylalanine or tryptophan at the end, this CDR3 is likely a read error. The V call is TRBV7-9, the J call TRBJ1-6, with 7 nucleotides matching TRBD1. V was pared by 6 bases and J by 3 bases, with 2 bases of the junction left unmatched. This CDR3 has 14 amino acids. Germline CDR1 is SEHNR and CDR2 is FQNEAQ (reference sequence). CDR3 sequence: CASRQGNYNSPLHL. DNA of the CDR3: TGTGCCAGCAGACAGGGGAACTATAATTCACCCCTCCACCTT.

This sequence joins TRBV28 and TRBJ2-7, with 11 positions matching TRBD2. Germline trimming cut 6 bases from V and 1 base from J; bases unmatched to any gene: 8. The CDR3 spans 16 residues. Germline V gene sequence: CDR1 MDHEN, CDR2 SYDVKM. The CDR3 protein is CASSKTSGGISYEQYF. The CDR3 DNA reads as TGTGCCAGCAGCAAAACTAGCGGGGGTATTTCCTACGAGCAGTACTTC.

The chain recombines TRBV10-3 with TRBJ2-5; D remains ambiguous. V was clipped by 10 bases and J by 0 bases, with 9 bases between them. Germline-derived CDR1 and CDR2 are ENHRY and SYGVKD. This CDR3 has 12 residues. The CDR3 loop is CATSIDQETQYF. DNA of the CDR3: TGTGCCACGTCAATAGACCAAGAGACCCAGTACTTC.

J is TRBJ1-1 and V is TRBV6-5, with TRBD1 as a possible D gene (5 bases). V was cut by 7 bases and J by 8 bases, with 17 bases left in between. The CDR3 spans 13 residues. Germline V gene lookup returns CDR1 MNHEY and CDR2 SVGAGI. In nucleotides, the CDR3 is TGTGCCAGCATCCCCCGGCAGGGCGCCGAAGCTTTCTTT. It is translated as CASIPRQGAEAFF.

The rearrangement links TRBV7-9 to TRBJ1-3; possible D gene TRBD1, 5 bases. With 2 bases removed from V and 0 bases from J, the gap between germline ends came to 8 bases. Per the germline V gene, CDR1 is SEHNR and CDR2 is FQNEAQ (reference sequence). This CDR3 is 15 amino acids long. The CDR3 loop reads CASSLSRVSGNTIYF. Here the CDR3 DNA reads TGTGCCAGCAGCTTATCCAGGGTCTCTGGAAACACCATATATTTT.

The rearrangement links TRBV4-3 to TRBJ1-1; 8 bases agree with TRBD1. Germline V lookup: CDR1 LGHNA, CDR2 YSLEER. V trimming: 4 bases; J trimming: 1 base; junction bases outside the gene matches: 5. The CDR3 consists of 15 residues. As DNA, the CDR3 is TGCGCCAGCAGCCCAGACAGGGGTCAGAACACTGAAGCTTTCTTT. It yields the protein CASSPDRGQNTEAFF.

This clone was picked up one time. This chain joins TRBV19 and TRBJ2-7, with TRBD1 matching 8 bases. Germline loops: CDR1 LNHDA, CDR2 SQIVND (reference sequence). J lost 3 bases, V lost 7 bases, and 5 bases had no gene match. CDR3 length equals 13 residues. The CDR3 loop reads CASTFGQGYEQYF. In nucleotides, the CDR3 is TGTGCCAGTACCTTTGGACAGGGCTACGAGCAGTACTTC.

The CDR3 region is CASSYRVRQPQHF. The CDR3 nucleotides read TGTGCCAGCAGTTACAGGGTAAGACAGCCCCAGCATTTT. V usage is TRBV27 and J usage is TRBJ1-5; D may be TRBD1 (6 bases). Germline values: CDR1 MNHEY, CDR2 SMNVEV (reference sequence). V lost 4 bases, J lost 7 bases, and 11 bases lay in between. The CDR3 consists of 13 residues.

The chain combines TRBV7-8 with TRBJ1-1, with D unresolved. CDR3 length: 15 amino acids. From germline, CDR1 is SGHVS and CDR2 FQNEAQ. V lost 0 bases to trimming and J lost 7 bases, with 15 bases between them. This CDR3 is CASSLAQAASYEAFF. CDR3 bases: TGTGCCAGCAGCTTAGCGCAGGCAGCCTCCTATGAAGCTTTCTTT.

This chain links TRBV30 with TRBJ2-1, with TRBD1 matching 10 bases. With 4 bases clipped from V and 8 bases from J, the junction kept 14 bases outside the gene matches. The CDR3 covers 16 residues. The germline V gene encodes CDR1 GTSNPN and CDR2 SVGIG (reference sequence). The CDR3 is CAWTKGTGESLDEQFF. The CDR3 DNA follows: TGTGCCTGGACAAAAGGGACAGGGGAAAGTTTGGATGAGCAGTTCTTC. Full variable domain (outside the CDR3, taken from reference TRBV30 and TRBJ2-1): SQTIHQWPATLVQPVGSPLSLECTVEGTSNPNLYWYRQAAGRGLQLLFYSVGIGQISSEVPQNLSASRPQDRQFILSSKKLLLSDSGFYLCAWTKGTGESLDEQFFGPGTRLTVL.

J is TRBJ2-1 and V is TRBV5-4; 10 bases agree with TRBD1. After removal of 2 bases from V and 9 bases from J, the junction contained 5 bases not matched to a gene. The CDR3 has 14 amino acids. Germline CDR1 SGHNT, CDR2 YYREEE (reference sequence). CDR3 region: CASSLGTGESEQFF. The CDR3 coding sequence is TGTGCCAGCAGCTTAGGGACAGGGGAGAGTGAGCAGTTCTTC.

J is TRBJ1-2 and V is TRBV4-2, with D possibly TRBD1 on 6 matching bases. Germline lookup yields CDR1 LGHNA and CDR2 YNFKEQ. The CDR3 is 15 residues long. Trimming left V 0 bases short and J 7 bases short, with 15 bases between. The CDR3 spells CASSQDGNRAVGYTF. The CDR3 DNA reads as TGTGCCAGCAGCCAAGATGGGAACAGGGCGGTTGGCTACACCTTC.

This clone was picked up one time. The chain links TRBV29-1 to TRBJ1-2, with TRBD1 as a possible D gene (6 bases). From germline, CDR1 is SQVTM and CDR2 ANQGSEA. Trimming stripped 5 bases from V and 0 bases from J, with 16 bases between. The CDR3 has 15 residues. The CDR3 loop reads CSVWGGTQSNYGYTF. CDR3 bases: TGCAGCGTTTGGGGGGGGACACAGTCTAACTATGGCTACACCTTC.

The chain links TRBV30 to TRBJ2-3; 12 bases are a match to TRBD1. Trimming at V came to 7 bases and at J to 7 bases, leaving 6 bases not matched to a gene. Germline V lookup: CDR1 GTSNPN, CDR2 SVGIG (reference sequence). The CDR3 covers 13 residues. The CDR3 region has the DNA TGTGCCTCAGGGACAGGGGGCGGAAATACGCAGTATTTT. Its protein product is CASGTGGGNTQYF.

This clone was detected only a few times. The sample holds other DNA sequences that translate to the same CDR3. CDR3 sequence: CASSLEGGAGRLAQYF. CDR3 DNA: TGTGCCAGCAGCTTAGAAGGGGGGGCGGGTAGGTTGGCCCAGTACTTC. The chain links TRBV7-6 to TRBJ2-5; possible D gene TRBD2, 7 bases. The CDR3 length is 16 residues. The V end was cut by 1 base, the J end by 9 bases, with 21 bases between. CDR1 and CDR2 from the germline V gene are SGHVS and FNYEAQ.

The rearrangement uses TRBV11-2 and TRBJ2-3, with 11 bases lining up with TRBD2. This CDR3 is 16 amino acids long. J gave up 5 bases and V 5 bases, and 9 bases lay outside the gene matches. Germline-derived CDR1 and CDR2 are SGHAT and FQNNGV. The CDR3, as DNA: TGTGCCAGCAGCATCCTTAGCGGGGGGGCCGAAGATACGCAGTATTTT. Residues: CASSILSGGAEDTQYF.

The chain joins TRBV7-2 to TRBJ2-2; 9 bases line up with TRBD1. The CDR3 sequence is 15 residues long. The V segment lost 6 bases and the J segment 2 bases; nucleotides outside the gene matches: 4. Germline CDR1 is SGHTA and CDR2 is FQGNSA. In DNA, the CDR3 is TGTGCCAGCAGGGCGACAGGGGGAAACACCGGGGAGCTGTTTTTT. This gives the protein CASRATGGNTGELFF.